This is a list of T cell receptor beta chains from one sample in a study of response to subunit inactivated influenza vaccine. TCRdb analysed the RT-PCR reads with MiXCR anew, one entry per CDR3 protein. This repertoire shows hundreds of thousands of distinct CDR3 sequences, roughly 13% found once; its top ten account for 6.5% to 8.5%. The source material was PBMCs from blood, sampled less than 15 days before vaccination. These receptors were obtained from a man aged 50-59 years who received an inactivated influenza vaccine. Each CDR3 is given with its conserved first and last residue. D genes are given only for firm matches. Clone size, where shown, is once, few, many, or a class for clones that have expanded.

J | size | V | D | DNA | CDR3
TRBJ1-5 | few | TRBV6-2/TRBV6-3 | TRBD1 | TGTGCCAGCAGGCTGGACAGGATTAGCAATCAGCCCCAGCATTTT | CASRLDRISNQPQHF
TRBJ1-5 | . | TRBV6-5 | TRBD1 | TGTGCCAGCACTTCCCGCAGGGGGCATCAGCCCCAGCATTTT | CASTSRRGHQPQHF
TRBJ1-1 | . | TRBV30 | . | TGTGCCTGGAAAATAAGGGTGAACACTGAAGCTTTCTTT | CAWKIRVNTEAFF
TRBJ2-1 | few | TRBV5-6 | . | TGTGCCAGCAGCTTGGCGACTGAGGCTTACAATGAGCAGTTCTTC | CASSLATEAYNEQFF
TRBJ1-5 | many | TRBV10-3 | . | TGTGCCATCAGTGATGGCCAATTTACTTATAGCAATCAGCCCCAGCATTTT | CAISDGQFTYSNQPQHF
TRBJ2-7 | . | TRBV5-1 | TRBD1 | TGCGCCAGCAGCTGGGACAGGGTGGGGGAGCAGTACTTC | CASSWDRVGEQYF
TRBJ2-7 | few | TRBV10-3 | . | TGTGCCATCGGGGGTACCTCCTACGAGCAGTACTTC | CAIGGTSYEQYF
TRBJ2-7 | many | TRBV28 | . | TGTGCCAGCAGTTTTCGGAGCTTTTTGGACTCCTACGAGCAGTACTTC | CASSFRSFLDSYEQYF
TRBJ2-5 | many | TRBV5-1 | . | TGTGCCAGCAGCTTGGGGAAGGGTGAGACCCAGTACTTC | CASSLGKGETQYF
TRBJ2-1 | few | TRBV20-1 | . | TGCAGTGCCCCAGTCGGGCGTGAGCAGTTCTTC | CSAPVGREQFF
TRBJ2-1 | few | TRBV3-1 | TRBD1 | TGTGCCAGCAGCCACCTATACCCCCGGGACAGGGGGAACAATGAGCAGTTCTTC | CASSHLYPRDRGNNEQFF
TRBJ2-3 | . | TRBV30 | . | TGTGCCTGGAGCTCCTCGAGGAGCTGGGGCACAGATACGCAGTATTTT | CAWSSSRSWGTDTQYF
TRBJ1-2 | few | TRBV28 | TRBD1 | TGTGCCAGCAGTTTTCTACAGGGGGCTCCTAACTATGGCTACACCTTC | CASSFLQGAPNYGYTF
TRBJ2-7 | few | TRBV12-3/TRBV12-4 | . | TGTGCCAGCAGTTTAAGGGACAACTCCTACGAGCAGTACTTC | CASSLRDNSYEQYF
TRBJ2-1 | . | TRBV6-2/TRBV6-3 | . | TGTGCCAGCAGTGGTAGGGTCGAGCAGTTCTTC | CASSGRVEQFF
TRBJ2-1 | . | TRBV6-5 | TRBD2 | TGTGCCAGCAGTTATAGTAGCGGGGGCGATGAGCAGTTCTTC | CASSYSSGGDEQFF
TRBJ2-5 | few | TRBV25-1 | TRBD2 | TGTGCCAGCAGTGAGACACTAGCGGGTGCCAAAGAGACCCAGTACTTC | CASSETLAGAKETQYF
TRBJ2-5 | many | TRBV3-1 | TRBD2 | TGTGCCAGCAGCCAAGATAGGAAACTAGCGGGAGGGACCCAGTACTTC | CASSQDRKLAGGTQYF
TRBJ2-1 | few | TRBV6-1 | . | TGTGCCAGCAGTGAAGCACAGGGCTACAATGAGCAGTTCTTC | CASSEAQGYNEQFF
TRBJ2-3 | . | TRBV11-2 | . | TGTGCCAGCTCCAAGACCTTCTCTAGCACAGATACGCAGTATTTT | CASSKTFSSTDTQYF
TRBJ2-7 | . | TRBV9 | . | TGTGCCAGCAGCATCTCCGGGACATCCTTCTACGAGCAGTACTTC | CASSISGTSFYEQYF
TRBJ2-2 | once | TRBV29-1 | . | TGCAGCGTCGCAGGACAGTACATCGGGGAGCTGTTTTTT | CSVAGQYIGELFF
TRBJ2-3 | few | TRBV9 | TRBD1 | TGTGCCAGCGCATGGACAGGGGGCACAGATACGCAGTATTTT | CASAWTGGTDTQYF
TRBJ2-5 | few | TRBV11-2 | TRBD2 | TGTGCCAGCAGCTTAATGCCCCTAGCGGGGGGTCAAGAGACCCAGTACTTC | CASSLMPLAGGQETQYF
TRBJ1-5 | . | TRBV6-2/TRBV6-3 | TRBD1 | TGTGCCAGCTCAAGGGACAGGACTAGCAATCAGCCCCAGCATTTT | CASSRDRTSNQPQHF
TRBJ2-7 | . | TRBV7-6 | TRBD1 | TGTGCCAGCAGCCCCCGGGACAGGATCTACGAGCAGTACTTC | CASSPRDRIYEQYF
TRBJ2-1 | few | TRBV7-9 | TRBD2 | TGTGCCAGCAGCTTAGCCGGGACTAGCGGGATATACAATGAGCAGTTCTTC | CASSLAGTSGIYNEQFF
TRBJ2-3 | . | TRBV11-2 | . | TGTGCCAGCAGCTCAGGAAGGCGGGACCTTCGGAGCACAGATACGCAGTATTTT | CASSSGRRDLRSTDTQYF
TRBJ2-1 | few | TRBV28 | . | TGTGCCAGCAGATCCGACTGGGGAAGGACGTATGAGCAGTTCTTC | CASRSDWGRTYEQFF
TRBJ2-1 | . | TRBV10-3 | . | TGTGCCATCAGTGAGCGGAGCTCCTACAATGAGCAGTTCTTC | CAISERSSYNEQFF
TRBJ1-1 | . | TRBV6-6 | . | TGTGCCAGCAGTTACTCTCATTCGGCTGAAGCTTTCTTT | CASSYSHSAEAFF
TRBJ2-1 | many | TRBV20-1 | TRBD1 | TGCAGTGCTAGAGAACAGGGGTCCTTTGGCAATGAGCAGTTCTTC | CSAREQGSFGNEQFF
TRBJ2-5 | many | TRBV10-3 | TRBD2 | TGTGCCACCCGGACTAGCGGGCGCCAAGAGACCCAGTACTTC | CATRTSGRQETQYF
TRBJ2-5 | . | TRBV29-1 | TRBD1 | TGCAGCGTGAGGGGCCGGGACAGGGGGTGGACGACCCAGTACTTC | CSVRGRDRGWTTQYF
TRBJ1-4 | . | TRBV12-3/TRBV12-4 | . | TGTGCCAGCACTGCAACTAATGAAAAACTGTTTTTT | CASTATNEKLFF
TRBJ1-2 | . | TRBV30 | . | TGTGCCTGGAGTCAAACGGGCTACACCTTC | CAWSQTGYTF
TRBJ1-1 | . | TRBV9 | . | TGTGCCAGCAGCGGGGAAAGGGACAAGGGCACTGAAGCTTTCTTT | CASSGERDKGTEAFF
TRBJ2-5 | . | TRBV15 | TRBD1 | TGTGCCACCAGCAGCAGCGGGACAGGGGGCCGGGAGACCCAGTACTTC | CATSSSGTGGRETQYF
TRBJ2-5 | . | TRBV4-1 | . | TGCGCCAGCAGCCAAGACTCGGCCGTGGAGGAGACCCAGTACTTC | CASSQDSAVEETQYF
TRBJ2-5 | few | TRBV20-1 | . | TGCAGTGGCGTGATGGAGACCCAGTACTTC | CSGVMETQYF
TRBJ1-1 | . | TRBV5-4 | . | TGTGCCAGCACGCCTGGGGGCGGACCTTACGGCACTGAAGCTTTCTTT | CASTPGGGPYGTEAFF
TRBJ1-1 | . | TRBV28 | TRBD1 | TGTGCCAGCAGTCGCCTAGGACAGGGAGTCGTTAGCACTGAAGCTTTCTTT | CASSRLGQGVVSTEAFF
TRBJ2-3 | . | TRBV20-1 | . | TGCAGTGCCGAGGAGGGGACTACAGATACGCAGTATTTT | CSAEEGTTDTQYF
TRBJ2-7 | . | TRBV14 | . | TGTGCCAGCAGCCTCCGAGACGGGACCTACGAGCAGTACTTC | CASSLRDGTYEQYF